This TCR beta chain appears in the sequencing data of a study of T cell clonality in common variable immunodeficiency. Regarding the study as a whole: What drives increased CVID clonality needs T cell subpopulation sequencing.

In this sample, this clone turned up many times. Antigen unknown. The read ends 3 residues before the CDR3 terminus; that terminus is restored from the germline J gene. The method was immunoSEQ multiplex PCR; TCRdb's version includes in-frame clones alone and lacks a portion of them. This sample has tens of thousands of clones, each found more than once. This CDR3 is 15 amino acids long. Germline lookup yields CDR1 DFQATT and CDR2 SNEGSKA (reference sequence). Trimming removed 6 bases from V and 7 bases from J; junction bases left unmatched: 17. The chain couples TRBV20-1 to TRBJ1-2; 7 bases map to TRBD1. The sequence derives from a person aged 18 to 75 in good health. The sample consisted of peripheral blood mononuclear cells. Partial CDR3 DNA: TGCAGTGCCAGTCAGGGGGGAACCGGGGGCGGTGGC. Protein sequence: CSASQGGTGGGG. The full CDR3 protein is CSASQGGTGGGGYTF.